The 2 T cell receptor beta chains below all came from one sample that was sequenced in a study of T-cell reconstitution after alpha-beta-depleted transplantation in children. Construction of the TCRbeta library involved unique molecular identifiers. Each CDR3 protein is one row after TCRdb ran MiXCR on the PCR reads. The repertoire holds approximately 230,000 distinct CDR3 sequences, with approximately 24% as singletons. The source material was PBMCs, mostly from graft donor cells, sampled 360 days after TCRalphabeta/CD19-depleted stem cell transplant. The receptors originated from a female patient between 2 and 15 years old who had a stem cell transplant for congenital amegakaryocytic thrombocytopenia, so the T cells may come from the graft donor.

This clonotype was observed at least ten times. CDR3: CASSLGTWLAVSYNEQFF. The CDR3 DNA reads as TGTGCCAGCAGTTTAGGTACGTGGCTAGCGGTTTCCTACAATGAGCAGTTCTTC. The chain links TRBV12-3 or TRBV12-4 to TRBJ2-1; 7 positions agree with TRBD2. This CDR3 contains 18 residues. After removal of 1 base from V and 1 base from J, the junction contained 10 bases not matched to a gene.

This chain connects TRBV6-5 to TRBJ2-7; D may be TRBD1 or TRBD2 (5 bases each). V was cut by 2 bases and J by 0 bases, with 8 bases left in between. Germline V gene data show CDR1 as MNHEY and CDR2 as SVGAGI. The CDR3 is made up of 14 amino acids. The chain's CDR3 is CASSYDGGSYEQYF. The CDR3 DNA is TGTGCCAGCAGTTACGATGGGGGCTCCTACGAGCAGTACTTC.